These T cell receptor delta chains were read from a single sample in a study of γδ T cells in repeated Plasmodium falciparum infection. TCRdb re-identified clones in the multiplex PCR reads via CATT. Among roughly 90,000 delta-chain clones listed, approximately 1% were seen once. Sample: gamma-delta T cells from blood. The receptors originated from a pool of human donors (malaria-infected and uninfected, not separated). Each CDR3 is given with its conserved first and last residue. D genes are given only for firm matches. Sizes are listed as how often the clone was seen (once, few, many) or a class if it is expanded.

cdr3_aa,cdr3_nt,clone_size,v_call,j_call,d_call
CACDSWGGTDKLIF,TGTGCCTGTGACAGTTGGGGCGGAACCGATAAACTCATCTTT,many,TRDV2,TRDJ1,.
CACDTVGDTGTAQLFF,TGTGCCTGTGACACCGTAGGGGATACGGGCACAGCACAACTCTTCTTT,medium-sized,TRDV2,TRDJ2,TRDD3
CACDTVLRVTGDPSYTDKLIF,TGTGCCTGTGACACCGTCCTCCGAGTTACTGGGGATCCTTCGTACACCGATAAACTCATCTTT,many,TRDV2,TRDJ1,TRDD3
CACDHTRQKLGDRYTDKLIF,TGTGCCTGTGATCACACCCGCCAGAAACTGGGGGATCGGTACACCGATAAACTCATCTTT,many,TRDV2,TRDJ1,TRDD3
CALGSYRSIWGPLDKLIF,TGTGCTCTTGGGTCTTACCGTTCCATCTGGGGGCCACTCGATAAACTCATCTTT,medium-sized,TRDV1,TRDJ1,TRDD3
CALGESPLYWGSSDKLIF,TGTGCTCTTGGGGAAAGCCCCCTGTACTGGGGGTCTTCCGATAAACTCATCTTT,many,TRDV1,TRDJ1,TRDD3
CALAAPASAGGRYTDKLIF,TGTGCTCTCGCCGCCCCAGCTTCAGCTGGGGGAAGGTACACCGATAAACTCATCTTT,medium-sized,TRDV1,TRDJ1,TRDD3
CACDRGGRGKLIF,TGTGCCTGTGACAGGGGGGGAAGAGGAAAACTCATCTTT,medium-sized,TRDV2,TRDJ1,.
CALALLPTRLTWGIHYKLIF,TGTGCTCTTGCCCTCCTTCCTACGCGTCTCACCTGGGGGATACACTATAAACTCATCTTT,many,TRDV1,TRDJ1,TRDD3
CALGDQGYWGIALSYTDKLIF,TGTGCTCTTGGCGACCAAGGGTACTGGGGGATAGCCCTTTCGTACACCGATAAACTCATCTTT,many,TRDV1,TRDJ1,TRDD3
CALGELRDLYYTDKLIF,TGTGCTCTTGGGGAACTACGGGACTTATACTACACCGATAAACTCATCTTT,many,TRDV1,TRDJ1,.
CALGPRGQTKFWGPLRVTDKLIF,TGTGCTCTTGGGCCACGTGGACAGACGAAATTCTGGGGGCCCCTAAGGGTCACCGATAAACTCATCTTT,many,TRDV1,TRDJ1,TRDD3
CACDPLGEATGGSHKLIF,TGTGCCTGTGACCCCTTAGGGGAGGCGACTGGGGGCTCCCATAAACTCATCTTT,medium-sized,TRDV2,TRDJ1,TRDD3
CALGDLPWGKPFIDKLIF,TGTGCTCTTGGGGACCTTCCTTGGGGGAAACCGTTTATCGATAAACTCATCTTT,many,TRDV1,TRDJ1,.
CALGVSPSYVVLAEYTDKLIF,TGTGCTCTTGGGGTCTCGCCTTCCTACGTAGTACTGGCCGAGTACACCGATAAACTCATCTTT,many,TRDV1,TRDJ1,TRDD2
CALGIGGPRGTGIRDTDKLIF,TGTGCTCTTGGGATTGGGGGCCCTCGCGGAACGGGGATACGGGACACCGATAAACTCATCTTT,many,TRDV1,TRDJ1,TRDD3